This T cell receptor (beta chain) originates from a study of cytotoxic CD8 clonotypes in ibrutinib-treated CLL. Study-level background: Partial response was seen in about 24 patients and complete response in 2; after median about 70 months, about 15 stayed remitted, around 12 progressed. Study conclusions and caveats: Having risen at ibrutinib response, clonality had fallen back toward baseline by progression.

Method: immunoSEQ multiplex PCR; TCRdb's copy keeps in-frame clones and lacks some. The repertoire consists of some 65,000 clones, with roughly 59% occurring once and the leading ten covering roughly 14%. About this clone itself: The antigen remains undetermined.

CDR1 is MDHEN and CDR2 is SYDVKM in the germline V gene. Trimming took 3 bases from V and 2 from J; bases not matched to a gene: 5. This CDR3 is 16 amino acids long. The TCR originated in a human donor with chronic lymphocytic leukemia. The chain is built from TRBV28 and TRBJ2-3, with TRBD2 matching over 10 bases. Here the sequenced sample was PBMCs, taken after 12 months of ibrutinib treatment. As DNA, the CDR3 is TGTGCCAGCAGTTTTATAGCGGGGGGTCACACAGATACGCAGTATTTT. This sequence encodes CASSFIAGGHTDTQYF.